These 17 T cell receptor beta chains came from one sample sequenced in a study of shared clonotypes between healthy human individuals. Only in-frame clones appear in the TCRdb table, and some are missing; sequencing was by immunoSEQ multiplex PCR. The sample records roughly 520,000 clones, approximately 95% being singletons. Sequencing used naive CD4+ T cells sorted from blood. Subset: CD45RA+ positively selected. The receptors shown here come from a young woman in good health.

In DNA form, the CDR3 reads TGCGCCAGCAGCCGCCACCGGGAGCTGTTTTTT. It translates to CASSRHRELFF. The rearrangement links TRBV4-1 to TRBJ2-2, with no clear D. V was trimmed by 4 bases and J by 9 bases, leaving 6 bases between them. Per germline, CDR1 MGHRA and CDR2 YSYEKL. The CDR3 runs 11 residues.

The CDR3: CASRTPDTQYF. As DNA, the CDR3 is TGTGCCAGCAGGACGCCAGATACGCAGTATTTT. The J gene is TRBJ2-3, the V gene TRBV2, with D unresolved. The CDR3 extends over 11 amino acids. Germline V gene data show CDR1 as SNHLY and CDR2 as FYNNEI. Trimming removed 6 bases at V and 4 bases at J, with 5 bases between.

CDR3 in amino acids: CASSPLGQGINEQYF. The DNA for the CDR3 is TGTGCCAGCAGCCCCCTCGGACAGGGAATCAACGAGCAGTACTTC. V is TRBV7-9 and J is TRBJ2-7, with 8 positions matching TRBD1. In germline, CDR1 is SEHNR, CDR2 FQNEAQ (reference sequence). The trim removed 5 bases at V and 5 bases at J, leaving 11 bases unmatched. The CDR3 spans 15 residues.

The chain joins TRBV5-1 to TRBJ1-3, with TRBD1 matching over 7 bases. The germline V gene encodes CDR1 SGHRS and CDR2 YFSETQ. The CDR3 totals 16 residues. V was pared by 0 bases and J by 0 bases, with 3 bases of the junction left unmatched. The CDR3 spells CASSLEGQSSGNTIYF. The CDR3 nucleotides read TGCGCCAGCAGCTTGGAGGGACAGAGCTCTGGAAACACCATATATTTT.

The chain is built from TRBV5-1 and TRBJ2-7; D is possibly TRBD1 or TRBD2 (5 bases each). This CDR3 is 14 amino acids long. V was cut by 2 bases and J by 6 bases, with 15 bases left in between. From germline, CDR1 is SGHRS and CDR2 YFSETQ. The DNA of the CDR3 is TGCGCCAGCAGCTTCGGCCAGGGAGTACTCGAGCAGTACTTC. The encoded protein is CASSFGQGVLEQYF.

CDR3 in amino acids: CASSGEGSVSATQYF. The CDR3 DNA reads TGTGCCAGCAGCGGAGAGGGATCCGTGTCCGCTACGCAGTATTTT. The V call is TRBV7-9, the J call TRBJ2-3; the D gene is possibly TRBD2 (5 bases). The length of the CDR3 is 15 residues. Deletions cut 5 bases from V and 8 bases from J, with 20 bases between. Germline CDR1 and CDR2: SEHNR and FQNEAQ (reference sequence).

The V call is TRBV11-2, the J call TRBJ1-5, with D possibly TRBD1 on 5 matching bases. The CDR3 totals 13 residues. V lost 5 bases to trimming and J lost 6 bases, with 11 bases between them. Germline CDR1 is SGHAT and CDR2 is FQNNGV. CDR3 in amino acids: CASSQGRGQPQHF. The CDR3 DNA is TGTGCCAGCAGCCAGGGAAGGGGTCAGCCCCAGCATTTT.

The genes are TRBV28 and TRBJ1-1; D remains unclear. The CDR3 spans 15 residues. V lost 3 bases to trimming and J lost 0 bases, with 11 bases between them. The germline CDR1 and CDR2 sequences are MDHEN and SYDVKM. CDR3 region: CASSLFGKMNTEAFF. CDR3 DNA: TGTGCCAGCAGTTTGTTCGGCAAGATGAACACTGAAGCTTTCTTT.

The genes are TRBV19 and TRBJ1-1, with D unclear. Trimming stripped 5 bases from V and 6 bases from J, with 19 bases between. The CDR3 length is 15 residues. Per the germline V gene, CDR1 is LNHDA and CDR2 is SQIVND (reference sequence). The CDR3 spells CASSARAPRSPEAFF. The DNA for the CDR3 is TGTGCCAGTAGTGCTAGGGCCCCTCGGAGTCCTGAAGCTTTCTTT.

This clone showed up just a few times. V is TRBV28 and J is TRBJ1-1, with no clear D. This CDR3 has 13 residues. Between the trimmed V and J ends, which lost 7 bases and 1 base, there was a span of 10 bases. The germline gives CDR1 MDHEN, CDR2 SYDVKM. In nucleotides, the CDR3 is TGTGCCAGCATCGGAGGAACGAACACTGAAGCTTTCTTT. Translation: CASIGGTNTEAFF.

The chain has TRBV7-3 and TRBJ2-2, with no clear D. CDR3 size: 12 residues. The V gene lost 8 bases and the J gene lost 6 bases, with 10 bases spanning the gap. Germline CDR1 is SGHTA and CDR2 is FQGTGA. The CDR3 here is CASHSPPGELFF. CDR3 DNA: TGTGCCAGCCATTCCCCCCCCGGGGAGCTGTTTTTT. Using reference TRBV7-3 and TRBJ2-2 for the parts outside the CDR3, the full variable domain is GAGVSQTPSNKVTEKGKYVELRCDPISGHTALYWYRQSLGQGPEFLIYFQGTGAADDSGLPNDRFFAVRPEGSVSTLKIQRTERGDSAVYLCASHSPPGELFFGEGSRLTVL.

The V gene is TRBV2, the J gene TRBJ1-3, with TRBD1 as a possible D gene (6 bases). Looked up from germline, CDR1 is SNHLY and CDR2 is FYNNEI. CDR3 length equals 16 residues. Trimming stripped 5 bases from V and 0 bases from J, with 14 bases between. The CDR3 sequence is CASSRQGFSSGNTIYF. The CDR3 DNA sequence: TGTGCCAGCAGTAGGCAGGGGTTTTCCTCTGGAAACACCATATATTTT. Complete variable domain (other parts from reference TRBV2 and TRBJ1-3): EPEVTQTPSHQVTQMGQEVILRCVPISNHLYFYWYRQILGQKVEFLVSFYNNEISEKSEIFDDQFSVERPDGSNFTLKIRSTKLEDSAMYFCASSRQGFSSGNTIYFGEGSWLTVV.

The V and J genes are TRBV5-1 and TRBJ2-2; no definite D call. Trimming cost V 0 bases and J 7 bases, with 7 bases left between them. Germline V gives CDR1 SGHRS, CDR2 YFSETQ. The CDR3 extends over 13 amino acids. The CDR3 coding sequence is TGCGCCAGCAGCTTGGTCGCCCACGGGGAGCTGTTTTTT. The encoded protein is CASSLVAHGELFF. The whole variable domain, filled in from reference TRBV5-1 and TRBJ2-2, reads KAGVTQTPRYLIKTRGQQVTLSCSPISGHRSVSWYQQTPGQGLQFLFEYFSETQRNKGNFPGRFSGRQFSNSRSEMNVSTLELGDSALYLCASSLVAHGELFFGEGSRLTVL.

The chain combines TRBV2 with TRBJ2-2; perhaps TRBD2 as D (6 bases). The CDR3 runs 15 residues. V was shortened by 2 bases and J by 3 bases, with 10 bases between the two germline ends. Germline loops: CDR1 SNHLY, CDR2 FYNNEI. The CDR3 spells CASSETSRYTGELFF. The CDR3 DNA is TGTGCCAGCAGTGAAACTAGCAGATACACCGGGGAGCTGTTTTTT.

Here the CDR3 DNA reads TGTGCCAGCAGCTATGGGCAACCTACGAACACCGGGGAGCTGTTTTTT. Translated: CASSYGQPTNTGELFF. This chain uses TRBV11-3 with TRBJ2-2; no reliable D call. The germline V gene has CDR1 SGHNT and CDR2 YENEEA. CDR3 length: 16 residues. Trimming stripped 4 bases from V and 0 bases from J, with 12 bases between. Supplemented by reference TRBV11-3 and TRBJ2-2, the full variable domain reads EAGVVQSPRYKIIEKKQPVAFWCNPISGHNTLYWYLQNLGQGPELLIRYENEEAVDDSQLPKDRFSAERLKGVDSTLKIQPAELGDSAVYLCASSYGQPTNTGELFFGEGSRLTVL.

V is TRBV7-3 and J is TRBJ1-1; TRBD1 matches at 7 bases. Germline CDR1 reads SGHTA; CDR2 reads FQGTGA. The CDR3 is 13 amino acids. Trimming removed 5 bases from V and 10 bases from J; junction bases left unmatched: 10. CDR3 nucleotides: TGTGCCAGCAGCCAAATGGCCGGGACAGCAGCTTTCTTT. Protein: CASSQMAGTAAFF. The entire variable domain, with the rest obtained from reference TRBV7-3 and TRBJ1-1, is as follows: GAGVSQTPSNKVTEKGKYVELRCDPISGHTALYWYRQSLGQGPEFLIYFQGTGAADDSGLPNDRFFAVRPEGSVSTLKIQRTERGDSAVYLCASSQMAGTAAFFGQGTRLTVV.

The chain combines TRBV11-3 with TRBJ2-3; 13 bases match TRBD2. The CDR3 sequence is 17 residues long. Unmatched junction bases numbered 9, after V lost 5 bases and J lost 4 bases. Per germline, CDR1 SGHNT and CDR2 YENEEA. The CDR3 DNA follows: TGTGCCAGCAGCCCCGGACTAGCGGGAGTTTCGCCAGATACGCAGTATTTT. It specifies CASSPGLAGVSPDTQYF.